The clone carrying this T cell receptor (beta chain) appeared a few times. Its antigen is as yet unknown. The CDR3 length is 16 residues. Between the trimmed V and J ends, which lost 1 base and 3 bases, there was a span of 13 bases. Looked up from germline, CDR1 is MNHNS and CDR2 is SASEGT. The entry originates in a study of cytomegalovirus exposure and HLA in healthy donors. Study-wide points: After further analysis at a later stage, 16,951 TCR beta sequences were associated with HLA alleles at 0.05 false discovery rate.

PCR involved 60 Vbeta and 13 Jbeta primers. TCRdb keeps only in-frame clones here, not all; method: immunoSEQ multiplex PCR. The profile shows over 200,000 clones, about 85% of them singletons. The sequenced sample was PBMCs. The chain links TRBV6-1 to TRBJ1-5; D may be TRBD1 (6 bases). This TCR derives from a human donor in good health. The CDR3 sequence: CASSEVQGYANQPQHF. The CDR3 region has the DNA TGTGCCAGCAGTGAAGTGCAGGGGTATGCCAATCAGCCCCAGCATTTT.